This T cell receptor beta chain was documented in a study of identical twins. One entry per CDR3 protein results from TCRdb running MiXCR on the 5' RACE reads. The table shows about 690,000 distinct CDR3 sequences, with around 5.7% occurring only once. In this sample, this clonotype turned up many times. Its antigen is not known. The junction differs from germline at one of its ends, possibly a read error. The CDR3 has 14 amino acids. Study-level findings and limits: For out-of-frame beta sequences, excess twin sharing was weaker. Invariant T cells like MAIT and iNKT could partly confound the zero-insertion analyses.

This TCR came from a man between 18 and 29 years old in good health. This chain connects TRBV12-3 or TRBV12-4 to TRBJ2-5; 7 nucleotides agree with TRBD1. The sample comprised naive T cells sorted from blood. CDR3 amino acids: CASRLGGGEETQYF. The CDR3 bases are TGTGCCAGCAGGTTAGGGGGCGGCGAAGAGACCCAGTACTTC.